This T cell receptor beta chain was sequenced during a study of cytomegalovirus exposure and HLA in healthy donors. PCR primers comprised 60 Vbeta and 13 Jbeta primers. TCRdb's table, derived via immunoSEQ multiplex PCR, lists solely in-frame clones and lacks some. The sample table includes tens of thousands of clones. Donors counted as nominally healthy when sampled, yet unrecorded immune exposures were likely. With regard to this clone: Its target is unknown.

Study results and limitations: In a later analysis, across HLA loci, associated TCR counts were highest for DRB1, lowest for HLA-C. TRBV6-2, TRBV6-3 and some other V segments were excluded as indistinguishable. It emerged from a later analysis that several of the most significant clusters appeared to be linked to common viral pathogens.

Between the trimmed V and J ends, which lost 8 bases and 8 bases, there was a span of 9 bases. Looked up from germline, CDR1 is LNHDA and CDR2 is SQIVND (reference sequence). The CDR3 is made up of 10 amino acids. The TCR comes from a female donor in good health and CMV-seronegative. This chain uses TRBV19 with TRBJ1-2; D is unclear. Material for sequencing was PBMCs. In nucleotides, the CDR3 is TGTGCCAGTCCCAAAACAGGCTACACCTTC. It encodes CASPKTGYTF.